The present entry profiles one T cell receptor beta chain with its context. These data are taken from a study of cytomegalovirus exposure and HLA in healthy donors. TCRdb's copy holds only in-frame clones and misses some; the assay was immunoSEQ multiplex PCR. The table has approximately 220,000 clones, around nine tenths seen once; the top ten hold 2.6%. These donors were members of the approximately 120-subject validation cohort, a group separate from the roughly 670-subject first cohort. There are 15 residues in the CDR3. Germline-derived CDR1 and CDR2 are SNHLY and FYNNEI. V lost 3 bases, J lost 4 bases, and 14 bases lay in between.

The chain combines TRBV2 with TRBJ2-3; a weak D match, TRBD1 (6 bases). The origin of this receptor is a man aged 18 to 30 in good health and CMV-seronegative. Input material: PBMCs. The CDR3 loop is CASSESGAGADTQYF. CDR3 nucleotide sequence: TGTGCCAGCAGTGAGTCAGGGGCAGGTGCAGATACGCAGTATTTT.